This T cell receptor beta chain was recovered during a study of T-cell memory formation after mild COVID-19 (dated by TCRdb to the early 2020s). Regarding the study in general: TCR sequence clusters from the two donors were largely donor specific. In a couple of donors, T-cell clones that expanded and contracted after mild COVID-19 were tracked by sequencing TCRalpha and TCRbeta repertoires over time. Two young, previously healthy adult volunteers made up the cohort, one male and one female.

This clonotype turned up a few times. What this receptor recognizes is not known. No base qualities exist here, and no much larger clone lies one base off it. V loses 0 bases of germline sequence and J loses 0 bases, and the interval between the two ends is 9 bases. The germline V gene (reference sequence) gives CDR1 as LGHDT and CDR2 as YNNKEL. CDR3 length: 15 amino acids, cysteine to phenylalanine. Only CDR3 DNA remains: 45 bases, in frame from the first base. Sequencing was performed on an Illumina NovaSeq 6000. TCRalpha and TCRbeta cDNA libraries were built by 5'RACE with constant-segment primers, adding sample barcodes and unique molecular identifiers. Trizol reagent was used to extract RNA from every sample. Libraries were amplified in two PCR steps, with a second sample barcode and Illumina TruSeq adapters added in the second step. Libraries were sequenced on an Illumina NovaSeq with 2 x 150 bp paired-end reads. Regarding the original processing steps: Reads were demultiplexed and collapsed into UMI-guided consensus sequences with migec v1.2.7. Using mixcr v2.1.11, UMI consensuses were aligned to TRA and TRB V and J templates and then assembled into clonotypes. A clonotype was counted as expanded or contracted only when both edgeR and NoisET called the clonotype significant, with the noise models trained on biological replicates. edgeR calls used a false discovery rate-adjusted p below 0.01 and a log2 fold-change threshold of 1. As an exploratory analysis of dynamics, PCA with hierarchical clustering was applied to max-normalized trajectories of the 1000 most abundant clonotypes. Separately sequenced CD4+ and CD8+ repertoires were used to assign the CD4 or CD8 phenotype of responding clones. The raw public data were reprocessed by TCRdb itself: fastp quality trimming at Q25, MiXCR clonotype calling, in-frame beta chains only. All rows with the same CDR3 protein become a single entry with the most common DNA and genes. Here the V and J calls rest on TCRdb's processing, not on the authors' analysis. This sample holds hundreds of thousands of distinct CDR3 sequences; 20% to 25% were observed only once. About 8.4% of the sample rests with the top ten.

General findings and caveats noted by the study authors: Contracting CD4+ clones were located mainly in the CM and EM memory subsets, whereas CD8+ clones were found to be enriched in EMRA. Clones that contracted from day 15 to 85 showed balanced CD4/CD8 phenotypes, whereas a second wave of clones that expanded from day 15 to 37 leaned towards CD4+. Some responding clones were detected in pre-infection memory, which suggested that pre-existing cross-reactive memory T cells had joined the SARS-CoV-2 response. The study covered only a couple of mild cases, and larger cohorts including severe cases with pre-infection samples were considered necessary. SARS-CoV-2 specificity was not confirmed for the second-wave clones peaking on day 37.

Ficoll-Paque density gradient centrifugation was used to isolate PBMCs. The sequencing input was PBMCs or a T cell subset sorted from them (not recorded which). The receptor's source is an adult woman who had mild COVID-19 (a few samples of this study predate the infection). The sample titles of this study are shuffled in the database, so cell type and time point are left out; the donor was told from shared clones. The rearrangement joined TRBV3-1 to TRBJ2-7; no D segment can be confidently identified. The CDR3 has the sequence CASSQDLQPSYEQYF. The DNA sequence follows: TGTGCCAGCAGCCAAGATTTACAACCCTCCTACGAGCAGTACTTC.